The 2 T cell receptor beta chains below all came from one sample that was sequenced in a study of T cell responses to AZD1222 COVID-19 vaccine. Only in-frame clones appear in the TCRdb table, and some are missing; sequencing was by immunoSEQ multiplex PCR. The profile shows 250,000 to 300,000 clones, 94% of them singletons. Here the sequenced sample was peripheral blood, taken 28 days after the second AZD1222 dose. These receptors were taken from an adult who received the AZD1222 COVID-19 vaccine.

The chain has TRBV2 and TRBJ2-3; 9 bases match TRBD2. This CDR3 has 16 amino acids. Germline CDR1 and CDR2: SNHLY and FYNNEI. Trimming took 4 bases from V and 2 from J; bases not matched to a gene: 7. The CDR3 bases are TGTGCCAGCAGTGGGCGGGAGCGGGGGGCCACAGATACGCAGTATTTT. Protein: CASSGRERGATDTQYF.

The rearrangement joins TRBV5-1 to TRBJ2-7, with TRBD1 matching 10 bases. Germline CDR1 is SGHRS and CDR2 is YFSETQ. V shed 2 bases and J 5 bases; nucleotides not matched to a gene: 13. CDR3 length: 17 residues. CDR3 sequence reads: CASSLFYLRDRGNEQYF. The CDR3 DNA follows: TGCGCCAGCAGCTTATTCTATCTACGGGACAGGGGTAACGAGCAGTACTTC.